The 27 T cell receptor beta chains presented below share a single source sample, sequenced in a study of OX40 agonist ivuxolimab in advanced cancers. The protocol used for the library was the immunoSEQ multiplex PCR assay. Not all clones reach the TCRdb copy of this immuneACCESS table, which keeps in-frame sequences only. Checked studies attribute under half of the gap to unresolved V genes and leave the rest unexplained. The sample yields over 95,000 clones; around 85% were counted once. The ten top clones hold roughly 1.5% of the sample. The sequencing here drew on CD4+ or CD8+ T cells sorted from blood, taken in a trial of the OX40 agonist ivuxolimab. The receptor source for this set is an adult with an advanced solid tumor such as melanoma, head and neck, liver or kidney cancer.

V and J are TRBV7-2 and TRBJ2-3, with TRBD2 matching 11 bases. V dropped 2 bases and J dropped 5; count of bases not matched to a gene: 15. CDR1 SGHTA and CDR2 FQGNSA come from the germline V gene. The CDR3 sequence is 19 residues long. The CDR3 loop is CASSLKNAGSGGAIDTQYF. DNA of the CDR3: TGTGCCAGCAGCTTAAAGAATGCCGGTAGCGGGGGGGCCATAGATACGCAGTATTTT.

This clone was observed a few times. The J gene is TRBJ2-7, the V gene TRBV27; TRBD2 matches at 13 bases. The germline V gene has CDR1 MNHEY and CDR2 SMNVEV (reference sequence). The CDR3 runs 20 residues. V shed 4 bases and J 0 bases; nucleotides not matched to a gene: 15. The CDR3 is CASSSRPGLAGHWSSYEQYF. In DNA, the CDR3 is TGTGCCAGCAGTTCCCGACCGGGACTAGCGGGACACTGGAGCTCCTACGAGCAGTACTTC.

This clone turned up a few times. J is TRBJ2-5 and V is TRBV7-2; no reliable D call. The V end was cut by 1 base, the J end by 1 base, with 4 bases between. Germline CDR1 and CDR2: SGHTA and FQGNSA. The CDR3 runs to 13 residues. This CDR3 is CASSLGPQETQYF. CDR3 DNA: TGTGCCAGCAGCTTAGGACCCCAAGAGACCCAGTACTTC.

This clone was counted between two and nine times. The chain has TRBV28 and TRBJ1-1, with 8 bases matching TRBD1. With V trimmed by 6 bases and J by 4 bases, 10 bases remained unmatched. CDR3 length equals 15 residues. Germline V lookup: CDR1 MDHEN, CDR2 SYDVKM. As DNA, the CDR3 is TGTGCCAGCAGCCTCCGACAGGGGTGGCGCACTGAAGCTTTCTTT. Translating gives CASSLRQGWRTEAFF.

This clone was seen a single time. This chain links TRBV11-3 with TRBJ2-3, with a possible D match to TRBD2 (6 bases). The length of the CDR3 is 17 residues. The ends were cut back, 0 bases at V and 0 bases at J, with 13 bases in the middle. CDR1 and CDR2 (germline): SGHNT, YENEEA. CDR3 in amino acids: CASSLDSSGASTDTQYF. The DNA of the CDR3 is TGTGCCAGCAGCTTAGATTCATCGGGAGCGAGCACAGATACGCAGTATTTT.

CDR3 nucleotides: TGCAGCGTTCGCCTCCTGTTTACGAGCGGAGGCTACGAGCAGTACTTC. It translates to CSVRLLFTSGGYEQYF. The chain uses TRBV29-1 and TRBJ2-7, with D possibly matching TRBD2 (5 bases). Germline CDR1 reads SQVTM; CDR2 reads ANQGSEA. The V gene lost 5 bases and the J gene lost 3 bases, with 23 bases spanning the gap. This CDR3 region has 16 residues.

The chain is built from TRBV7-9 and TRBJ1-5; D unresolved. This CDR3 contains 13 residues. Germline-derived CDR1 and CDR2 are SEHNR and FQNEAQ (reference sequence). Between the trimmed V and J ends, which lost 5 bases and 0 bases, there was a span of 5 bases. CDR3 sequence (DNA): TGTGCCAGCAGCGGAGTTAGCAATCAGCCCCAGCATTTT. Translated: CASSGVSNQPQHF. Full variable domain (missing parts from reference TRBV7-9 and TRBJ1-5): DTGVSQNPRHKITKRGQNVTFRCDPISEHNRLYWYRQTLGQGPEFLTYFQNEAQLEKSRLLSDRFSAERPKGSFSTLEIQRTEQGDSAMYLCASSGVSNQPQHFGDGTRLSIL.

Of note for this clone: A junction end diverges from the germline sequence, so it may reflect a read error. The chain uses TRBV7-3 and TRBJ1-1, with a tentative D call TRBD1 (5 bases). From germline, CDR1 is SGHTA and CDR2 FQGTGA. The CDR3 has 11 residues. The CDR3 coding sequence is TGTGCCAGCAGCTCGGGGGTCCGGGTAGTCTTT. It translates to CASSSGVRVVF.

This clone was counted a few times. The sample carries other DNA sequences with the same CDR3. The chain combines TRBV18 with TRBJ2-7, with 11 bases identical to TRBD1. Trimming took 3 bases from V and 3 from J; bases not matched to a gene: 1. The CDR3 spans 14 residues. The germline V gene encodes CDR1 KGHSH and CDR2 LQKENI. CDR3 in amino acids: CASSPGTGGYEQYF. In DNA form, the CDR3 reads TGTGCCAGCTCACCCGGGACAGGGGGCTACGAGCAGTACTTC.

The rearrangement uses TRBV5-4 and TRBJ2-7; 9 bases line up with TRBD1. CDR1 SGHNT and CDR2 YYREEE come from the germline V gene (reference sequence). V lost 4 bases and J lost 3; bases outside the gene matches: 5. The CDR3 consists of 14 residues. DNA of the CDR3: TGTGCCAGCAGCGCCGGGACAGGGCTCTACGAGCAGTACTTC. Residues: CASSAGTGLYEQYF.

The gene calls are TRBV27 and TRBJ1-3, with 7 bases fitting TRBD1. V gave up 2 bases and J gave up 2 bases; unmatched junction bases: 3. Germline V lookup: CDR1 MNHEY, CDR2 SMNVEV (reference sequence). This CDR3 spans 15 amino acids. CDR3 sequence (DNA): TGTGCCAGCAGTTTAAGGGGGCTGACTGGAAACACCATATATTTT. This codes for CASSLRGLTGNTIYF.

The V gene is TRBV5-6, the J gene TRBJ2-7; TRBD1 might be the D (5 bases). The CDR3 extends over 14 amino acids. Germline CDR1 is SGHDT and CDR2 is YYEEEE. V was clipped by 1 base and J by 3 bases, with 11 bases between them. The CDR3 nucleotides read TGTGCCAGCAGCTTGACTGGACACCTCTACGAGCAGTACTTC. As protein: CASSLTGHLYEQYF.

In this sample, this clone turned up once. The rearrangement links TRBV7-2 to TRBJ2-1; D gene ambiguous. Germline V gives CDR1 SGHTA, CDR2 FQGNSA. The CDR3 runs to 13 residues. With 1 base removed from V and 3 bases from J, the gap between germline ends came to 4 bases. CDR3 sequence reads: CASSLGHYNEQFF. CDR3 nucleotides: TGTGCCAGCAGCTTAGGACACTACAATGAGCAGTTCTTC.

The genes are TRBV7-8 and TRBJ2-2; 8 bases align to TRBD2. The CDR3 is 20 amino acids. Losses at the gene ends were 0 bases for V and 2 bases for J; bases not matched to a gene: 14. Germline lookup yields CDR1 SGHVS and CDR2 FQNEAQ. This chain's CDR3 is CASSLAGTSGLVGNTGELFF. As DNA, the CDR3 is TGTGCCAGCAGCTTAGCCGGGACTAGTGGTTTAGTTGGAAACACCGGGGAGCTGTTTTTT.

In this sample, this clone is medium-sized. The CDR3 DNA reads TGTGCCAGCAGCTTGAGGGCTAGCGGGAGTACAGAGACCCAGTACTTC. It codes for CASSLRASGSTETQYF. The rearrangement uses TRBV11-3 and TRBJ2-5; 10 bases match TRBD2. CDR3 length: 16 residues. Germline CDR1 reads SGHNT; CDR2 reads YENEEA. The ends lost 3 bases at V and 4 bases at J; junction bases unmatched: 8.

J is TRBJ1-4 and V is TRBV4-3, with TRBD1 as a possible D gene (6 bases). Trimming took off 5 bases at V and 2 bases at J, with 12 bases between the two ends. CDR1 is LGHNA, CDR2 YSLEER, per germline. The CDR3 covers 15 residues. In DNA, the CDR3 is TGCGCCAGCAGCATCTGGACAGCGACTAATGAAAAACTGTTTTTT. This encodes CASSIWTATNEKLFF.

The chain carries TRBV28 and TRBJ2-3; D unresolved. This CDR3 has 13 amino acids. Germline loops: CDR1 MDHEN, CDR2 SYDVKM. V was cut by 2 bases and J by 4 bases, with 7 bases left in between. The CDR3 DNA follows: TGTGCCAGCAGTTTAGCCCCGGCAGATACGCAGTATTTT. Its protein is CASSLAPADTQYF.

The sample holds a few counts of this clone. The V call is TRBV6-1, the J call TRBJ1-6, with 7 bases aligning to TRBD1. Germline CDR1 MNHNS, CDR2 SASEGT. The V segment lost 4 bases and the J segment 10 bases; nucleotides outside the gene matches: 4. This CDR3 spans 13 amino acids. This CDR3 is CASSADRDSPLHF. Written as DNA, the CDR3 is TGTGCCAGCAGTGCCGACAGGGACTCACCCCTCCACTTT.

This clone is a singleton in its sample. This CDR3 is CASSLSQDQETQYF. CDR3 sequence (DNA): TGTGCCAGCAGTCTCTCGCAAGACCAAGAGACCCAGTACTTC. The chain is built from TRBV28 and TRBJ2-5; no firm D call. CDR3 length: 14 residues. Germline V lookup: CDR1 MDHEN, CDR2 SYDVKM. Between the trimmed V and J ends, which lost 5 bases and 0 bases, there was a span of 10 bases.

The CDR3 spells CASSYGGQGDQFF. The DNA of the CDR3 is TGTGCCAGCAGTTACGGGGGACAGGGAGACCAGTTCTTC. V and J are TRBV6-6 and TRBJ2-1; TRBD1 aligns across 9 bases. The CDR3 runs 13 residues. Trimming removed 2 bases from V and 13 bases from J; junction bases left unmatched: 6. CDR1 and CDR2 from the germline V gene are MNHNY and SVGAGI (reference sequence).

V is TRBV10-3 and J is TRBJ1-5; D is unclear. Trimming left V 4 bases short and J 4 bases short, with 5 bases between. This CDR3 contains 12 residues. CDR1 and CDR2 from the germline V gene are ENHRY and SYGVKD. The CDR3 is CAISVGNQPQHF. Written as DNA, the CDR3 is TGTGCCATCAGTGTGGGAAATCAGCCCCAGCATTTT.

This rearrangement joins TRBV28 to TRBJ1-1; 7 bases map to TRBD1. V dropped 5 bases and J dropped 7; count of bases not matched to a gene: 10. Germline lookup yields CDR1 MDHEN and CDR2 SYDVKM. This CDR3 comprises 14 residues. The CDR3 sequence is CASSPGTAIYEAFF. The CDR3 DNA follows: TGTGCCAGCAGTCCCGGGACAGCCATATATGAAGCTTTCTTT. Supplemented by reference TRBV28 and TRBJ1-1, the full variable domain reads DVKVTQSSRYLVKRTGEKVFLECVQDMDHENMFWYRQDPGLGLRLIYFSYDVKMKEKGDIPEGYSVSREKKERFSLILESASTNQTSMYLCASSPGTAIYEAFFGQGTRLTVV.

The CDR3 sequence: CASSYSRTGFTDTQYF. The CDR3 bases are TGTGCCAGCAGTTACTCACGGACAGGGTTCACAGATACGCAGTATTTT. The chain uses TRBV6-6 and TRBJ2-3, with 8 bases aligning to TRBD1. This CDR3 has 16 residues. J lost 2 bases, V lost 0 bases, and 4 bases had no gene match. Germline loops: CDR1 MNHNY, CDR2 SVGAGI (reference sequence).

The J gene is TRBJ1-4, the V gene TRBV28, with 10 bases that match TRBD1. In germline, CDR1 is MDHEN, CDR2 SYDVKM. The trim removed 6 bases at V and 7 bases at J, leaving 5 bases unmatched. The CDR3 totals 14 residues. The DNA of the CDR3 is TGTGCCAGCAGAGGGGACAGGGGCAGTGAAAAACTGTTTTTT. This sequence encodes CASRGDRGSEKLFF.

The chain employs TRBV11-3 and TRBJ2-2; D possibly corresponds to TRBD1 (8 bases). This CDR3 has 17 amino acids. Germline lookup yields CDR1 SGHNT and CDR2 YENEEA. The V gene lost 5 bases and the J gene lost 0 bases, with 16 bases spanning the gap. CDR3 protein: CASSQGRGQANTGELFF. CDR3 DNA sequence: TGTGCCAGCAGCCAAGGGAGGGGACAGGCGAACACCGGGGAGCTGTTTTTT.

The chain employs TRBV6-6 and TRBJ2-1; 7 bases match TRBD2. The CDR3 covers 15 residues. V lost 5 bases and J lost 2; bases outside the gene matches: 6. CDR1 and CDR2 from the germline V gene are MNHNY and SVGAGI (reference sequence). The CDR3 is CASSLPSGTYNEQFF. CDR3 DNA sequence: TGTGCCAGCAGTCTCCCTAGCGGCACCTACAATGAGCAGTTCTTC.

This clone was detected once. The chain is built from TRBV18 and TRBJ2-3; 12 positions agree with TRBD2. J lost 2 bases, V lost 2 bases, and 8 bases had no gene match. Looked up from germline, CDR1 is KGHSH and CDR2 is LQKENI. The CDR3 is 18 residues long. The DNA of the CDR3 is TGTGCCAGCTCACCAGGGAAGACTAGCGGGGGCCCCACAGATACGCAGTATTTT. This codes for CASSPGKTSGGPTDTQYF. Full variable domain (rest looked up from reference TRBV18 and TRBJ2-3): NAGVMQNPRHLVRRRGQEARLRCSPMKGHSHVYWYRQLPEEGLKFMVYLQKENIIDESGMPKERFSAEFPKEGPSILRIQQVVRGDSAAYFCASSPGKTSGGPTDTQYFGPGTRLTVL.